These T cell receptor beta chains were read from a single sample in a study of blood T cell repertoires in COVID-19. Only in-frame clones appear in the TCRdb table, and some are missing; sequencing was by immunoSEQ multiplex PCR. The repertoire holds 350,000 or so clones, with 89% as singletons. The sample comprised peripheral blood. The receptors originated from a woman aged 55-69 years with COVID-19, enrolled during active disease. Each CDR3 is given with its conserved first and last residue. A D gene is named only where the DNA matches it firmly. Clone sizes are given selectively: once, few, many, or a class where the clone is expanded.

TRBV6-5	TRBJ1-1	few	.	CASSRTGSPRTEAFF	TGTGCCAGCAGCCGTACAGGATCCCCGAGGACTGAAGCTTTCTTT
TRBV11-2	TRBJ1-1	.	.	CATKGGASNTEAFF	TGTGCCACCAAGGGGGGGGCGTCGAACACTGAAGCTTTCTTT
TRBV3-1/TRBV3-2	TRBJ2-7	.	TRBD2	CASSLTGTSGPYEQYF	TGTGCCAGCAGCCTCACCGGGACTAGCGGGCCGTACGAGCAGTACTTC
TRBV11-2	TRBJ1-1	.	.	CASSLGGRRKNTEAFF	TGTGCCAGCAGCTTAGGCGGCCGGAGGAAGAACACTGAAGCTTTCTTT
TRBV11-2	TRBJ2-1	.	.	CASSSSPGGTYNEQFF	TGTGCCAGCAGTTCAAGCCCCGGGGGAACCTACAATGAGCAGTTCTTC
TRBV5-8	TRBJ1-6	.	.	CASSLGPPPLHF	TGTGCCAGCAGCTTGGGGCCTCCACCCCTCCACTTT
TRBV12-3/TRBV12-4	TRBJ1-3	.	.	CASTYRGQSGF	TGTGCCAGCACCTACCGCGGACAGTCTGGTTTT
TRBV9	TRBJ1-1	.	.	CASSVVRRIRDTEAFF	TGTGCCAGCAGCGTAGTTAGACGGATCAGGGACACTGAAGCTTTCTTT
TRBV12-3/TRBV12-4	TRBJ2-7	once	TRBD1	CASSGQGAREQYF	TGTGCCAGCAGCGGACAGGGGGCCCGCGAGCAGTACTTC
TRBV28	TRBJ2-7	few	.	CASSLGGMGTYEQYF	TGTGCCAGCAGTTTAGGAGGAATGGGAACCTACGAGCAGTACTTC
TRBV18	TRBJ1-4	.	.	CASSTARGEKLFF	TGTGCCAGCTCTACGGCCCGGGGTGAAAAACTGTTTTTT
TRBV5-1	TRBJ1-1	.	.	CASSFTPGARTEAFF	TGCGCCAGCAGCTTTACTCCAGGGGCCAGAACTGAAGCTTTCTTT
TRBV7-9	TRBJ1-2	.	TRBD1	CASSASGTGDGYGYTF	TGTGCCAGCAGCGCCTCCGGGACAGGGGATGGCTATGGCTACACCTTC
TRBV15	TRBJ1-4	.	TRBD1	CATNTGTANEKLFF	TGTGCCACCAACACCGGGACAGCAAATGAAAAACTGTTTTTT
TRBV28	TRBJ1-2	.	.	CASLPTGQLGYGYTF	TGTGCCAGCCTACCAACAGGGCAACTTGGCTATGGCTACACCTTC
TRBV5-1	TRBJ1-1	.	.	CASSLGQPGTEAFF	TGCGCCAGCAGCTTGGGACAGCCAGGGACTGAAGCTTTCTTT
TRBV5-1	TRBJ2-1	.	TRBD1	CASSPGQGAMNEQFF	TGCGCCAGCAGCCCGGGACAGGGGGCTATGAATGAGCAGTTCTTC
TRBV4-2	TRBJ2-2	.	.	CASSPQPGVELFF	TGTGCCAGCAGCCCACAACCGGGAGTAGAGCTGTTTTTT
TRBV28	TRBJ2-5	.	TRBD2	CASSPNDLAGALQETQYF	TGTGCCAGCAGTCCTAACGACCTAGCGGGGGCACTCCAAGAGACCCAGTACTTC
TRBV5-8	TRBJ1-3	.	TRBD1	CASSLDRGMTGNTIYF	TGTGCCAGCAGCTTGGACAGGGGAATGACTGGAAACACCATATATTTT
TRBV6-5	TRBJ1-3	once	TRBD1	CASRLTGTGMNTIYF	TGTGCCAGCAGGTTAACCGGGACAGGGATGAACACCATATATTTT
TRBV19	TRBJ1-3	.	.	CASKRGGSGNTIYF	TGTGCCAGTAAAAGGGGGGGCTCTGGAAACACCATATATTTT
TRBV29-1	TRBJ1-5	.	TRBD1	CSVANPQPGQPVINQPQHF	TGCAGCGTTGCCAACCCCCAACCGGGACAGCCAGTGATTAATCAGCCCCAGCATTTT
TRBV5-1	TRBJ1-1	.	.	CASHFSGGGVTEAFF	TGCGCCAGCCATTTCAGTGGGGGGGGAGTCACTGAAGCTTTCTTT
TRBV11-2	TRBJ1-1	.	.	CASSRKGEGAEAFF	TGTGCCAGCAGCCGCAAGGGTGAGGGGGCTGAAGCTTTCTTT
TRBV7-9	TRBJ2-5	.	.	CASSLRAGKETQYF	TGTGCCAGCAGCTTGCGGGCCGGGAAAGAGACCCAGTACTTC
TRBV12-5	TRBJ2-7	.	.	CASGLVRGSHYEQYF	TGTGCTAGTGGTTTGGTCCGGGGATCGCACTACGAGCAGTACTTC
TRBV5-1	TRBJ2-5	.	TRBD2	CASSASSGGAGETQYF	TGCGCCAGCAGCGCCTCTAGCGGGGGGGCCGGAGAGACCCAGTACTTC
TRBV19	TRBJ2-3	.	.	CASSGPGKPSTDTQYF	TGTGCCAGTAGTGGCCCGGGGAAGCCTAGCACAGATACGCAGTATTTT
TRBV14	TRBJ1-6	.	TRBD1	CASSRTGQIDSPLHF	TGTGCCAGCAGCCGTACGGGACAGATAGATTCACCCCTCCACTTT
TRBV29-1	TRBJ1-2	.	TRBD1	CSIIGTGGYYGYTF	TGCAGCATAATCGGGACAGGAGGTTACTATGGCTACACCTTC
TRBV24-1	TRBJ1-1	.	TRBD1	CATSSGTGYNTEAFF	TGTGCCACCTCTTCTGGGACAGGGTATAACACTGAAGCTTTCTTT
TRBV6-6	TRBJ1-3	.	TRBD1	CASSRGQGVIGNTIYF	TGTGCCAGCAGCCGCGGACAGGGGGTGATTGGAAACACCATATATTTT
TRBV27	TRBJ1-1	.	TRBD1	CASSSGWGRGKPTEAFF	TGTGCCAGCAGTTCCGGATGGGGCAGGGGGAAACCGACTGAAGCTTTCTTT
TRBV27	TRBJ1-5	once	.	CASSLSFQFNQPQHF	TGTGCCAGCAGTTTATCGTTCCAGTTCAATCAGCCCCAGCATTTT
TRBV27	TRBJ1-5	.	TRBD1	CASSLTSPGGGQPQHF	TGTGCCAGCAGTTTAACCTCACCAGGGGGCGGTCAGCCCCAGCATTTT
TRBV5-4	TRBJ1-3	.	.	CASSLGVTSGNTIYF	TGTGCCAGCAGCTTGGGAGTAACCTCTGGAAACACCATATATTTT
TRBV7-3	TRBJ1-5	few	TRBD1	CASLPSIFRDSQPQHF	TGTGCCAGCCTTCCCTCTATTTTCCGGGACAGTCAGCCCCAGCATTTT
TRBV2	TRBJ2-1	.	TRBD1	CASSGDSGYNEQFF	TGTGCCAGCAGTGGGGACAGCGGTTACAATGAGCAGTTCTTC